These 30 T cell receptor beta chains came from one sample sequenced in a study of blood T cell repertoires in COVID-19. The data were produced by immunoSEQ multiplex PCR, yet TCRdb's version contains in-frame clones alone and is incomplete. The sample holds under 250,000 clones, about 80% seen once. Sequenced sample: peripheral blood. The source is a woman in her twenties or thirties who had recovered from COVID-19.

The rearrangement uses TRBV19 and TRBJ1-5; no reliable D call. The V end lost 7 bases, the J end lost 0 bases, and 7 bases lay between the germline ends. CDR1 LNHDA and CDR2 SQIVND come from the germline V gene (reference sequence). CDR3 length: 13 residues. The CDR3, as DNA: TGTGCCAGTAACGCAGATAGCAATCAGCCCCAGCATTTT. Protein product: CASNADSNQPQHF.

The rearrangement uses TRBV27 and TRBJ2-7; D might be TRBD2 (6 bases). Trimming removed 5 bases from V and 2 bases from J, with 16 bases in between. Germline V lookup: CDR1 MNHEY, CDR2 SMNVEV (reference sequence). The CDR3 totals 15 residues. This chain's CDR3 is CASSAPSSATYEQYF. CDR3 nucleotides: TGTGCCAGCAGTGCGCCATCTAGCGCTACCTACGAGCAGTACTTC.

This chain joins TRBV7-9 and TRBJ1-5, with 7 nucleotides matching TRBD1. CDR3 size: 15 residues. Looked up from germline, CDR1 is SEHNR and CDR2 is FQNEAQ (reference sequence). With 3 bases clipped from V and 5 bases from J, the junction kept 7 bases outside the gene matches. CDR3 amino acids: CASSFGRGSDQPQHF. Written as DNA, the CDR3 is TGTGCCAGCAGCTTTGGCAGGGGGTCGGATCAGCCCCAGCATTTT.

The chain recombines TRBV7-3 with TRBJ2-5, with D possibly TRBD1 on 5 matching bases. The germline CDR1 and CDR2 sequences are SGHTA and FQGTGA. The CDR3 is made up of 13 amino acids. V lost 5 bases and J lost 1, with 8 bases in between. The chain's CDR3 is CASSSRVQETQYF. CDR3 coding DNA: TGTGCCAGCAGCAGCAGGGTCCAAGAGACCCAGTACTTC.

This clone appeared once. The V and J genes are TRBV7-2 and TRBJ2-5, with D possibly TRBD2 on 6 matching bases. Germline loops: CDR1 SGHTA, CDR2 FQGNSA. Trimming cost V 5 bases and J 0 bases, with 16 bases left between them. This CDR3 has 16 amino acids. CDR3 sequence (DNA): TGTGCCAGCAGCCCAAACCCGGGGGTTTACCAAGAGACCCAGTACTTC. Translating it yields CASSPNPGVYQETQYF.

The rearrangement uses TRBV5-1 and TRBJ2-2; 11 nucleotides line up with TRBD1. The CDR3 is made up of 16 amino acids. With V trimmed by 3 bases and J by 5 bases, 6 bases remained unmatched. Germline CDR1 and CDR2: SGHRS and YFSETQ. The CDR3 bases are TGCGCCAGCAGCTCCGGGACAGGGGGTTGGACCGGGGAGCTGTTTTTT. It is translated as CASSSGTGGWTGELFF.

The rearrangement links TRBV7-9 to TRBJ2-3; D is possibly TRBD2 (6 bases). The CDR3 covers 12 residues. V lost 8 bases, J lost 4 bases, and 10 bases lay in between. CDR1 SEHNR and CDR2 FQNEAQ come from the germline V gene (reference sequence). CDR3 in DNA: TGTGCCAGCCGCGGGGCGGCAGATACGCAGTATTTT. Amino acid sequence: CASRGAADTQYF.

CDR3 sequence (DNA): TGTGCCAGCAGTTTCTCGGCAGGGGCAATTTATGGCTACACCTTC. Translation gives CASSFSAGAIYGYTF. The chain links TRBV6-2 or TRBV6-3 to TRBJ1-2; the D gene is possibly TRBD1 (6 bases). V lost 4 bases and J lost 5, with 17 bases in between. Germline CDR1 is MNHEY and CDR2 is SVGEGT. The CDR3 totals 15 residues.

This sequence joins TRBV12-3 or TRBV12-4 and TRBJ2-7; TRBD1 aligns across 9 bases. This CDR3 region has 13 residues. The J segment lost 4 bases and the V segment lost 6 bases, leaving 4 bases of the junction unmatched. In nucleotides, the CDR3 is TGTGCCAGCAGGGGGACAGGGCAGTACGAGCAGTACTTC. This sequence encodes CASRGTGQYEQYF.

The J gene is TRBJ2-5, the V gene TRBV6-6; 14 bases line up with TRBD2. V lost 5 bases, J lost 5 bases, and 10 bases stayed unmatched. Germline CDR1 is MNHNY and CDR2 is SVGAGI (reference sequence). This CDR3 is built from 17 residues. Written as DNA, the CDR3 is TGTGCCAGCAGTCCCCGGGGACTAGCGGGAGCAGGCGAGACCCAGTACTTC. Protein sequence: CASSPRGLAGAGETQYF.

This clone was recorded a few times. This chain connects TRBV5-1 to TRBJ2-2; 11 bases are shared with TRBD1. The CDR3 contains 16 residues. V dropped 2 bases and J dropped 5; count of bases not matched to a gene: 5. Germline V gene lookup returns CDR1 SGHRS and CDR2 YFSETQ. The CDR3 region has the DNA TGCGCCAGCAGCTTCCCAGGGGACAGGGGGACCGGGGAGCTGTTTTTT. Translating it yields CASSFPGDRGTGELFF.

V usage is TRBV5-6 and J usage is TRBJ2-7, with 10 bases lining up with TRBD1. Germline values: CDR1 SGHDT, CDR2 YYEEEE. V shed 4 bases, J shed 3 bases, and the junction held 7 bases outside the gene matches. This CDR3 comprises 15 residues. CDR3 protein: CASSRADRGRYEQYF. The CDR3 coding sequence is TGTGCCAGCAGCCGTGCCGACAGGGGGCGCTACGAGCAGTACTTC.

This clone has only a few counts. The chain links TRBV2 to TRBJ2-7; weak D call: TRBD2 (5 bases). V dropped 1 base and J dropped 2 bases, with 12 bases sitting between them. Looked up from germline, CDR1 is SNHLY and CDR2 is FYNNEI. The CDR3 covers 15 residues. The CDR3 nucleotides are TGTGCCAGCAGTGAAGGCCGTAGCGAGACCTACGAGCAGTACTTC. Translating it yields CASSEGRSETYEQYF.

This chain connects TRBV29-1 to TRBJ1-2, with 10 bases identical to TRBD1. This CDR3 has 13 amino acids. Trimming cost V 1 base and J 5 bases; bases outside gene matches: 1. Germline V gives CDR1 SQVTM, CDR2 ANQGSEA. CDR3 sequence: CSVEADRGYGYTF. DNA of the CDR3: TGCAGCGTTGAAGCGGACAGGGGGTATGGCTACACCTTC.

The V call is TRBV6-5, the J call TRBJ2-7, with D unresolved. CDR3 length: 13 amino acids. Trimming took 10 bases from V and 3 from J, leaving 16 bases between them. Germline CDR1 is MNHEY and CDR2 is SVGAGI. In DNA, the CDR3 is TGTGCCATCCTTCAGGCGCCAAACTACGAGCAGTACTTC. Residues: CAILQAPNYEQYF.

The V call is TRBV6-1, the J call TRBJ2-5; 10 bases fit TRBD2. CDR3 length: 15 residues. The germline V gene has CDR1 MNHNS and CDR2 SASEGT. V gave up 2 bases and J gave up 5 bases; unmatched junction bases: 5. The CDR3 bases are TGTGCCAGCAGTGAATCTAGCGGGAGCTGGGAGACCCAGTACTTC. Protein product: CASSESSGSWETQYF.

This chain uses TRBV5-6 with TRBJ2-3; 10 nucleotides line up with TRBD2. CDR3 length: 16 residues. Germline CDR1 SGHDT, CDR2 YYEEEE. V lost 3 bases to trimming and J lost 0 bases; unmatched junction nucleotides: 4. In DNA form, the CDR3 reads TGTGCCAGCAGCTCTCTGACTAGCGGGAGCACAGATACGCAGTATTTT. Protein sequence: CASSSLTSGSTDTQYF.

The chain employs TRBV7-9 and TRBJ1-2; D is unclear. V was pared by 1 base and J by 8 bases, with 8 bases between. Germline-derived CDR1 and CDR2 are SEHNR and FQNEAQ (reference sequence). CDR3 length: 12 residues. CDR3 sequence reads: CASSLGVGGYTF. Here the CDR3 DNA reads TGTGCCAGCAGCTTAGGAGTCGGGGGCTACACCTTC.

This chain links TRBV3-1 (or the pseudogene TRBV3-2) with TRBJ1-4; D not resolved. The CDR3 is 13 amino acids. Germline values: CDR1 LGHDT, CDR2 YNNKEL (reference sequence). V dropped 3 bases and J dropped 8 bases, with 10 bases sitting between them. This CDR3 reads CASSQPRGEKLFF. The CDR3 DNA reads as TGTGCCAGCAGCCAGCCCCGGGGAGAAAAACTGTTTTTT.

This clone occurred a few times. The V call is TRBV19, the J call TRBJ2-5, with TRBD1 as a possible D gene (5 bases). Germline lookup yields CDR1 LNHDA and CDR2 SQIVND (reference sequence). The V end was cut by 3 bases, the J end by 2 bases, with 10 bases between. This CDR3 is built from 14 residues. CDR3 sequence: CASSILGEQETQYF. The CDR3, as DNA: TGTGCCAGTAGTATCCTAGGGGAACAAGAGACCCAGTACTTC.

The rearrangement uses TRBV4-2 and TRBJ2-7; TRBD1 agrees at 8 bases. Germline CDR1 is LGHNA and CDR2 is YNFKEQ. V shed 1 base and J 5 bases; nucleotides not matched to a gene: 4. This CDR3 has 14 amino acids. The CDR3 loop is CASSQGQGANEQYF. DNA of the CDR3: TGTGCCAGCAGCCAAGGGCAGGGGGCCAACGAGCAGTACTTC.

The rearrangement links TRBV5-1 to TRBJ1-3; D gene uncertain. The CDR3 has 15 residues. Per germline, CDR1 SGHRS and CDR2 YFSETQ. V lost 4 bases and J 0 bases, leaving 11 bases between the germline ends. The CDR3 here is CASSQIGSSGNTIYF. Written as DNA, the CDR3 is TGCGCCAGCAGCCAAATTGGGAGCTCTGGAAACACCATATATTTT.

The rearrangement links TRBV27 to TRBJ2-5; 7 nucleotides match TRBD1. CDR3 size: 13 residues. Per germline, CDR1 MNHEY and CDR2 SMNVEV (reference sequence). V was clipped by 4 bases and J by 3 bases; unmatched bases: 2. CDR3 residues: CASSSTGEETQYF. Here the CDR3 DNA reads TGTGCCAGCAGTTCCACAGGGGAAGAGACCCAGTACTTC.

The chain carries TRBV19 and TRBJ2-7; the D gene is possibly TRBD1 (7 bases). The germline gives CDR1 LNHDA, CDR2 SQIVND (reference sequence). Trimming pared 4 bases from V and 9 bases from J, leaving 22 bases between. The CDR3 spans 15 residues. CDR3 residues: CASSTAGGITTGQYF. The CDR3 DNA is TGTGCCAGTAGTACGGCAGGGGGGATAACTACTGGGCAGTACTTC.

The chain recombines TRBV4-2 with TRBJ1-1; D is perhaps TRBD1 (5 bases). The CDR3 consists of 18 residues. Looked up from germline, CDR1 is LGHNA and CDR2 is YNFKEQ. With 1 base removed from V and 3 bases from J, the gap between germline ends came to 21 bases. This CDR3 reads CASSQGGFGQGTDTEAFF. The CDR3 DNA reads TGTGCCAGCAGCCAAGGCGGATTCGGGCAGGGCACGGACACTGAAGCTTTCTTT.

As concerns this clone: Other nucleotide sequences in the sample specify the same CDR3. V and J are TRBV28 and TRBJ2-1, with D possibly TRBD2 on 6 matching bases. This CDR3 has 15 amino acids. V shed 4 bases and J shed 6 bases, with 16 bases lying between them. CDR1 is MDHEN, CDR2 SYDVKM, per germline. CDR3 sequence (DNA): TGTGCCAGCAGTTCGGGTGGGAGGTGGGGCAATGAGCAGTTCTTC. It specifies CASSSGGRWGNEQFF.

The chain recombines TRBV28 with TRBJ2-7; 7 bases match TRBD2. Germline lookup yields CDR1 MDHEN and CDR2 SYDVKM. J gave up 6 bases and V 2 bases, and 10 bases lay outside the gene matches. The CDR3 is 15 residues long. The DNA for the CDR3 is TGTGCCAGCAGTTTAAAAGAGTTCGGGAGGCGCGAGCAGTACTTC. This codes for CASSLKEFGRREQYF.

This rearrangement joins TRBV3-1 (or the pseudogene TRBV3-2) to TRBJ1-4; D may be TRBD1 (5 bases). The germline V and J ends were trimmed by 4 bases and 0 bases, with 9 bases remaining between them. This CDR3 contains 15 residues. CDR1 is LGHDT and CDR2 is YNNKEL in the germline V gene (reference sequence). CDR3: CASSPTGTTNEKLFF. CDR3 nucleotide sequence: TGTGCCAGCAGCCCAACAGGAACAACTAATGAAAAACTGTTTTTT.

The V and J genes are TRBV28 and TRBJ2-7, with 10 nucleotides matching TRBD1. J was trimmed by 5 bases and V by 1 base; bases with no gene match: 5. The CDR3 is 15 residues long. The germline V gene encodes CDR1 MDHEN and CDR2 SYDVKM. The CDR3 DNA sequence: TGTGCCAGCAGTTTATTAGGGACAGGGGAGCACGAGCAGTACTTC. This encodes CASSLLGTGEHEQYF.

A single count supports this clone. The V gene is TRBV30, the J gene TRBJ1-3, with a weak D call TRBD1 (5 bases). Germline-derived CDR1 and CDR2 are GTSNPN and SVGIG (reference sequence). V was shortened by 0 bases and J by 0 bases, with 12 bases between the two germline ends. The CDR3 is made up of 16 amino acids. The CDR3 coding sequence is TGTGCCTGGAGTGTACGGGGGTTTTACTCTGGAAACACCATATATTTT. Translating gives CAWSVRGFYSGNTIYF. The full variable domain, its missing parts supplied by reference TRBV30 and TRBJ1-3, is SQTIHQWPATLVQPVGSPLSLECTVEGTSNPNLYWYRQAAGRGLQLLFYSVGIGQISSEVPQNLSASRPQDRQFILSSKKLLLSDSGFYLCAWSVRGFYSGNTIYFGEGSWLTVV.